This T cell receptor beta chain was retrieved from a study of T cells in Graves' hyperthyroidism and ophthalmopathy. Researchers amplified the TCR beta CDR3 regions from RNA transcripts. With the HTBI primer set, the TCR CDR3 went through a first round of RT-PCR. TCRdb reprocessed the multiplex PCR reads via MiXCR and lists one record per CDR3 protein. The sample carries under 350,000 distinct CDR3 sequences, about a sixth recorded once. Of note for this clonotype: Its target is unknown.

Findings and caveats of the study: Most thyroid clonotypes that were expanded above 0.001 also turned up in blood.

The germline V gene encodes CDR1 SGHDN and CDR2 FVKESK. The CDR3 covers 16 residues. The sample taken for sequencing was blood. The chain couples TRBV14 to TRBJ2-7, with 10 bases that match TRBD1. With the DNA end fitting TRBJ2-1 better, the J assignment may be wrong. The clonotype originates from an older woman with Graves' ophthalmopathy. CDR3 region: CASSQRPGQGPYEQFF. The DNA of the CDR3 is TGTGCCAGCAGCCAACGTCCGGGACAGGGGCCCTACGAGCAGTTCTTC.